A selection of T cell receptor beta chains follows, all from one sample in a study of blood T cell repertoires in COVID-19. The assay was immunoSEQ multiplex PCR, and TCRdb's table has in-frame clones only and misses some. The table records a few hundred thousand clones, 80% to 85% of them present only once. Sequenced material: peripheral blood. The receptors come from a woman aged 55-70 years with acute or convalescent COVID-19. CDR3s leave out the opening cysteine and the closing phenylalanine or tryptophan. The order of the fields is CDR3 protein, J gene, D gene, V gene. The D gene is left open where the match is weak.

CDR3: ASSRVDRGNGYT; J: TRBJ1-2; D: TRBD1; V: TRBV5-8
CDR3: ASSLISIETPGHRSYEQY; J: TRBJ2-7; D: .; V: TRBV28
CDR3: ASSPGQGAFEQF; J: TRBJ2-1; D: TRBD1; V: TRBV5-1
CDR3: ASSHRTGGFEQY; J: TRBJ2-7; D: TRBD1; V: TRBV6-2/TRBV6-3
CDR3: ASGFAPARGAQPQH; J: TRBJ1-5; D: .; V: TRBV12-5
CDR3: AIRWDRGTDTQY; J: TRBJ2-3; D: TRBD1; V: TRBV10-3
CDR3: ASSPFGAGGGNEKLF; J: TRBJ1-4; D: TRBD1; V: TRBV5-6
CDR3: ASGGFPGKKGPNTGELF; J: TRBJ2-2; D: .; V: TRBV27
CDR3: ASSSDLTGYGYT; J: TRBJ1-2; D: TRBD1; V: TRBV5-1
CDR3: ASSYAGEFYGYT; J: TRBJ1-2; D: .; V: TRBV6-6
CDR3: ASSHFGGAMDGYT; J: TRBJ1-2; D: .; V: TRBV6-5
CDR3: ASSPASGGYQETQY; J: TRBJ2-5; D: TRBD2; V: TRBV7-8